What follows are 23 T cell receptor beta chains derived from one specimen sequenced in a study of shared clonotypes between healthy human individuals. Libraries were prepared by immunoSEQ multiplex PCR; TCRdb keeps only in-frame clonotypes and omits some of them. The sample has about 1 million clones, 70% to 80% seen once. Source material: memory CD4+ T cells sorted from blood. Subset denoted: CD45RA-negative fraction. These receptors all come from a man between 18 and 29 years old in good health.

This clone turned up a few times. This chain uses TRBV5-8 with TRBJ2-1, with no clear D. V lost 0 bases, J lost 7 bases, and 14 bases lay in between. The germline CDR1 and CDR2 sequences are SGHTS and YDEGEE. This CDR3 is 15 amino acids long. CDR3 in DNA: TGTGCCAGCAGCTTGGGCGGAGCCCGGGCGAATGAGCAGTTCTTC. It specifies CASSLGGARANEQFF.

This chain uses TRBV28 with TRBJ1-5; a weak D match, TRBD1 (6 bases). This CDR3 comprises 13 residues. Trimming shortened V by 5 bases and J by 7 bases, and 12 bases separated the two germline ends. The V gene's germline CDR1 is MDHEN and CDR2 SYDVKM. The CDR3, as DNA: TGTGCCAGCAGTGATACAGGGTACCAGCCCCAGCATTTT. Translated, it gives CASSDTGYQPQHF.

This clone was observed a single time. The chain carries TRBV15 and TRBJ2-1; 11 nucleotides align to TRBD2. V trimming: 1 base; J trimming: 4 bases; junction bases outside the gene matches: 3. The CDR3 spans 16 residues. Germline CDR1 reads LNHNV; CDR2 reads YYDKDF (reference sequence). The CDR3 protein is CATSRGGTSGYNEQFF. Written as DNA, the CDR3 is TGTGCCACCAGCAGAGGAGGGACTAGCGGTTACAATGAGCAGTTCTTC.

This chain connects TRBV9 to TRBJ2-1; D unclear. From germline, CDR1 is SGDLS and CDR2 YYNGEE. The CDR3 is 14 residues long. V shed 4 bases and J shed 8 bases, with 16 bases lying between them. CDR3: CASSIRTTLDEQFF. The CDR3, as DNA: TGTGCCAGCAGCATTCGGACGACTCTAGATGAGCAGTTCTTC.

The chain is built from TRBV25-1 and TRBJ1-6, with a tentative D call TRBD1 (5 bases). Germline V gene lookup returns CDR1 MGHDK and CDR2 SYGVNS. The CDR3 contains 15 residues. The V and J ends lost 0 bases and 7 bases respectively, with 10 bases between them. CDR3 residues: CASSEYRQGNSPLHF. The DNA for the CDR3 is TGTGCCAGCAGTGAATATCGGCAGGGAAATTCACCCCTCCACTTT.

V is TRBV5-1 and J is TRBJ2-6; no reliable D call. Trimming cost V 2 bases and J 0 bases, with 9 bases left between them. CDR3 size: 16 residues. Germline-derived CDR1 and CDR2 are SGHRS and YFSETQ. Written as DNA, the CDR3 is TGCGCCAGCAGCTTTGGCTCGAGCTCTGGGGCCAACGTCCTGACTTTC. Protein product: CASSFGSSSGANVLTF.

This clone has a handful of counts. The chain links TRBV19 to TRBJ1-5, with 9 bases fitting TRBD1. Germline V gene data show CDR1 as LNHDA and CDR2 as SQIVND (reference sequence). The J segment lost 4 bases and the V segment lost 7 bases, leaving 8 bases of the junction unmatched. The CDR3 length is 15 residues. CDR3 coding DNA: TGTGCCAGTATGATACAGGGGGCGCAGAATCAGCCCCAGCATTTT. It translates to CASMIQGAQNQPQHF.

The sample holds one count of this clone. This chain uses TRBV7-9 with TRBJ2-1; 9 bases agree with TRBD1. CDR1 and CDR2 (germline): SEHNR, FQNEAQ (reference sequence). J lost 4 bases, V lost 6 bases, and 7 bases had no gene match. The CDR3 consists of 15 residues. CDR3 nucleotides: TGTGCCAGCAGGAAGGACAGGGGTCTTTACAATGAGCAGTTCTTC. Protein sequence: CASRKDRGLYNEQFF.

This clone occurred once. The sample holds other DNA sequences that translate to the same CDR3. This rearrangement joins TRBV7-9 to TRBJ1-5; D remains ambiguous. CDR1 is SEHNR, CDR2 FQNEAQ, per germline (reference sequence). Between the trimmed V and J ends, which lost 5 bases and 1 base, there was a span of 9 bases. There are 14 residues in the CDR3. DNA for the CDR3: TGTGCCAGCAGCCCCGGAGGGAGCAATCAGCCCCAGCATTTT. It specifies CASSPGGSNQPQHF.

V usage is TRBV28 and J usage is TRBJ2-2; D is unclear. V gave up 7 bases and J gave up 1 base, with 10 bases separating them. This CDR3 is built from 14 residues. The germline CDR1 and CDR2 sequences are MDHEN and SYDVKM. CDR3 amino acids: CASKNIRNTGELFF. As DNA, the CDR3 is TGTGCCAGCAAAAACATCCGGAACACCGGGGAGCTGTTTTTT.

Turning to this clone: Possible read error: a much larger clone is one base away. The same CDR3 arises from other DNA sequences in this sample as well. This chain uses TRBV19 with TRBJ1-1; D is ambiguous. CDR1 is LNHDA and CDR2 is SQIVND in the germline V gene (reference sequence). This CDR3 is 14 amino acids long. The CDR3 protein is CASSIDSRNTEAFF. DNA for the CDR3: TGTGCCAGTAGTATAGACAGCCGGAACACTGAGGCTTTCTTT.

CDR3 protein: CSALGAHEQYF. The CDR3 DNA sequence: TGCAGTGCTCTAGGTGCCCACGAGCAGTACTTC. V is TRBV20-1 and J is TRBJ2-7; no firm D call. The V gene's germline CDR1 is DFQATT and CDR2 SNEGSKA (reference sequence). CDR3 size: 11 residues. With 5 bases removed from V and 5 bases from J, the gap between germline ends came to 10 bases.

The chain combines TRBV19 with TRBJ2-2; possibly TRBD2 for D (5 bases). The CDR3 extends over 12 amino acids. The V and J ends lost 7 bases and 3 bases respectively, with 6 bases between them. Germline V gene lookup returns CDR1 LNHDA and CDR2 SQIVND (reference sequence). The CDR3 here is CASTRDTGELFF. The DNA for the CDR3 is TGTGCCAGTACGAGGGACACCGGGGAGCTGTTTTTT.

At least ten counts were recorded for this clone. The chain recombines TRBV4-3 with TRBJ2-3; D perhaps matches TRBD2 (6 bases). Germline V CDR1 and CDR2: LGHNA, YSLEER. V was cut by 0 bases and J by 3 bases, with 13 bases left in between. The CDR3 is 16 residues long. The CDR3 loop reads CASSQDWGSGTDTQYF. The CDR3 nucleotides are TGCGCCAGCAGCCAAGATTGGGGTAGCGGAACAGATACGCAGTATTTT.

Written as DNA, the CDR3 is TGTGCCACCCAAGACAGCCTGGACACTGAAGCTTTCTTT. It codes for CATQDSLDTEAFF. The J gene is TRBJ1-1, the V gene TRBV10-3; D is possibly TRBD1 (5 bases). The length of the CDR3 is 13 residues. V lost 10 bases to trimming and J lost 3 bases, with 15 bases between them. In germline, CDR1 is ENHRY, CDR2 SYGVKD.

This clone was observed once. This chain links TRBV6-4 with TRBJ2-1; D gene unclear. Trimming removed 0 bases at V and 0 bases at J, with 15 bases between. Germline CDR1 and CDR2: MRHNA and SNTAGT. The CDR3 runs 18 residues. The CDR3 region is CASSDSSLGSSSYNEQFF. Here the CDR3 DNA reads TGTGCCAGCAGTGACTCGAGTCTCGGGTCCAGCTCCTACAATGAGCAGTTCTTC.

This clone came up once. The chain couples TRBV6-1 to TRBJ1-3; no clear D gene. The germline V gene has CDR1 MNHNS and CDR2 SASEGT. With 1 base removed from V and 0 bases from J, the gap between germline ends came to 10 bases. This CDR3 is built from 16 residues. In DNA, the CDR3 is TGTGCCAGCAGTGAAGGAAGTCTGAGCTCTGGAAACACCATATATTTT. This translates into CASSEGSLSSGNTIYF.

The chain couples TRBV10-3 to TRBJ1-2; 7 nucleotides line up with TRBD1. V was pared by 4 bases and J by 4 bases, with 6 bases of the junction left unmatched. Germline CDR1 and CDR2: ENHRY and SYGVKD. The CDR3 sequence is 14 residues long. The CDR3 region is CAISVSGDSYGYTF. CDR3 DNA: TGTGCCATCAGTGTTTCTGGGGACAGCTATGGCTACACCTTC.

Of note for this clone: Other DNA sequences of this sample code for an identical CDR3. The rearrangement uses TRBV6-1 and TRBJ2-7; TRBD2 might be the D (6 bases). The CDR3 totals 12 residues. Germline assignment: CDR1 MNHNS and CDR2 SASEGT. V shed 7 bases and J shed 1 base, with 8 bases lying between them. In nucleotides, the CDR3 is TGTGCCAGCAATCGGGGGTCCTACGAGCAGTACTTC. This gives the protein CASNRGSYEQYF.

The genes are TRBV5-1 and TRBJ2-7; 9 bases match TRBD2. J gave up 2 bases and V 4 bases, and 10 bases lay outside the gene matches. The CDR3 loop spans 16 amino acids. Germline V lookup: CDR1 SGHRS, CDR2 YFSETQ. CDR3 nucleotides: TGCGCCAGCAGCGAGAATAGCGGGGGATACACCTACGAGCAGTACTTC. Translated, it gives CASSENSGGYTYEQYF. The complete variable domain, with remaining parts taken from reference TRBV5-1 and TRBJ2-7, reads KAGVTQTPRYLIKTRGQQVTLSCSPISGHRSVSWYQQTPGQGLQFLFEYFSETQRNKGNFPGRFSGRQFSNSRSEMNVSTLELGDSALYLCASSENSGGYTYEQYFGPGTRLTVT.

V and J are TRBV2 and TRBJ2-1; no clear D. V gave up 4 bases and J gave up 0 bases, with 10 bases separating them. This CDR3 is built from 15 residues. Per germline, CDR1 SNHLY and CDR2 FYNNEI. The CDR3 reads CASSVDVSSYNEQFF. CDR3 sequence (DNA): TGTGCCAGCAGTGTGGACGTTAGCTCCTACAATGAGCAGTTCTTC.

CDR3 protein: CASSSGPGGEGPLHF. The DNA for the CDR3 is TGTGCCAGCAGTTCGGGGCCAGGGGGAGAAGGACCCCTCCACTTT. The V call is TRBV11-3, the J call TRBJ1-6; 7 bases line up with TRBD1. The CDR3 runs to 15 residues. CDR1 is SGHNT and CDR2 is YENEEA in the germline V gene. With V trimmed by 6 bases and J by 12 bases, 14 bases remained unmatched.

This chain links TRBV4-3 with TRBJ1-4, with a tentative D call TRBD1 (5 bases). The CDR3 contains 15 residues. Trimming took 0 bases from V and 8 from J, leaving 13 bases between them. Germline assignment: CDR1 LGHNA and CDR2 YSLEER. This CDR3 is CASSQDLGGWEKLFF. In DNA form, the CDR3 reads TGCGCCAGCAGCCAAGATTTGGGGGGTTGGGAAAAACTGTTTTTT.